The text below deals with one TCR beta chain. The record originates from a study of response to subunit inactivated influenza vaccine. TCRdb reprocessed the RT-PCR reads via MiXCR and lists one record per CDR3 protein. The sample lists roughly 520,000 distinct CDR3 sequences, 25% occurring once. CDR3 length equals 14 residues. V was cut by 4 bases and J by 3 bases, with 11 bases left in between. Germline CDR1 and CDR2: KGHDR and SFDVKD. The chain couples TRBV24-1 to TRBJ1-2; D is uncertain. Here the sequenced sample was CD4+ T cells sorted from PBMCs, taken roughly 5 days after vaccination. This sequence originates from a man aged 50-59 years who received an inactivated influenza vaccine. The CDR3 loop reads CATSDFAQDYGYTF. CDR3 nucleotide sequence: TGTGCCACCAGTGACTTCGCCCAGGACTATGGCTACACCTTC.